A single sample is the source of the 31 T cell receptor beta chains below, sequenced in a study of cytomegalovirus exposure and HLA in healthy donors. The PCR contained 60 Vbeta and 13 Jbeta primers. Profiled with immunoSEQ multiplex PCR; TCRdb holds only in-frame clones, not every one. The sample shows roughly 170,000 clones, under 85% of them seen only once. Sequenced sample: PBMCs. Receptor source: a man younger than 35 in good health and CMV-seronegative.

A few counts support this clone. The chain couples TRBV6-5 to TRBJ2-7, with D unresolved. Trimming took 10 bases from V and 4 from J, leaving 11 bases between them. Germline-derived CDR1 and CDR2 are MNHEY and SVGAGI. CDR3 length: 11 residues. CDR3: CATRGIYEQYF. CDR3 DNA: TGTGCCACCCGAGGAATTTACGAGCAGTACTTC.

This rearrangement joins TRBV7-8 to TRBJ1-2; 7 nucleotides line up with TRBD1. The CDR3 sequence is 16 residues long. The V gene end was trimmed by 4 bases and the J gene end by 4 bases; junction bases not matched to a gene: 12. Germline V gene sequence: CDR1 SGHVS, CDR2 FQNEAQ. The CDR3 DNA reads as TGTGCCAGCAGCTGGCGGACAGGAGATTTTGGCTATGGCTACACCTTC. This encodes CASSWRTGDFGYGYTF.

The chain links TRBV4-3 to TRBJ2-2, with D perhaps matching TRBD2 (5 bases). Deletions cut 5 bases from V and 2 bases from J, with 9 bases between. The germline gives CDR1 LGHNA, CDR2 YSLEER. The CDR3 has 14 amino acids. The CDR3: CASSGLPNTGELFF. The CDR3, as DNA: TGCGCCAGCAGCGGACTCCCCAACACCGGGGAGCTGTTTTTT.

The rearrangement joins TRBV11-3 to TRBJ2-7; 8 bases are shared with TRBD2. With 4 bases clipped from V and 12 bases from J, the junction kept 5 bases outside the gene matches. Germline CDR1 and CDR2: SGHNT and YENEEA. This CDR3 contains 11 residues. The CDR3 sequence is CASSSGLARYF. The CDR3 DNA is TGTGCCAGCAGCTCCGGACTAGCACGGTACTTC. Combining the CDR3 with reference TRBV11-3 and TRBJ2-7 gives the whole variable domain EAGVVQSPRYKIIEKKQPVAFWCNPISGHNTLYWYLQNLGQGPELLIRYENEEAVDDSQLPKDRFSAERLKGVDSTLKIQPAELGDSAVYLCASSSGLARYFGPGTRLTVT.

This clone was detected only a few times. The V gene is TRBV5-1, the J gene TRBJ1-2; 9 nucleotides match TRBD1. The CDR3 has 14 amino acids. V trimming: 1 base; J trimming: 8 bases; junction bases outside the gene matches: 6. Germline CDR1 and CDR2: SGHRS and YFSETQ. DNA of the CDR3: TGCGCCAGCAGCTTGACCAATACAGGGGGCGGCTACACCTTC. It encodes CASSLTNTGGGYTF.

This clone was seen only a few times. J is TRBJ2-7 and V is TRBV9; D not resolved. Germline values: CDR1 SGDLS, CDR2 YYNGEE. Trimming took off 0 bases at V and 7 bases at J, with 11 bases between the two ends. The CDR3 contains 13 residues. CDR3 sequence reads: CASSVGSPGEQYF. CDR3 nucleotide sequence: TGTGCCAGCAGCGTAGGGTCCCCCGGGGAGCAGTACTTC.

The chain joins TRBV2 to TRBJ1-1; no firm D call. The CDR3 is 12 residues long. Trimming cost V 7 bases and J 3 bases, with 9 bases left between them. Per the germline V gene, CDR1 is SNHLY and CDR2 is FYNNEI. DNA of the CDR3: TGTGCCAGCAACCGGTTGGACACTGAAGCTTTCTTT. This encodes CASNRLDTEAFF.

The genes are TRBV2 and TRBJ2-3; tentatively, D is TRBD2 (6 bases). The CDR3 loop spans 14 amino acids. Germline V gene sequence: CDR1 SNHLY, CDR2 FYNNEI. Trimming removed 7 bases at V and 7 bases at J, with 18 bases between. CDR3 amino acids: CASNERTGGNTQYF. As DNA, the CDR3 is TGTGCCAGCAACGAACGGACCGGGGGAAATACGCAGTATTTT.

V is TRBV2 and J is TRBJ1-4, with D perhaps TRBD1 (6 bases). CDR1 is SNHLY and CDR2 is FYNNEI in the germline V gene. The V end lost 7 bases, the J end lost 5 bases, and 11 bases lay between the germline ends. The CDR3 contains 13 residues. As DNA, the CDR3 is TGTGCCAGCATCTGGACAGAGAATGAAAAACTGTTTTTT. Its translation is CASIWTENEKLFF.

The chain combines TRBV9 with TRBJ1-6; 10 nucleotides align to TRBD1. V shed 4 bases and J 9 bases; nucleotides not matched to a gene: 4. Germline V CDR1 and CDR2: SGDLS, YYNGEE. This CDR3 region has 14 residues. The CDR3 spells CASSPDRGPSPLHF. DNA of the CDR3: TGTGCCAGCAGCCCCGACAGGGGGCCTTCACCCCTCCACTTT.

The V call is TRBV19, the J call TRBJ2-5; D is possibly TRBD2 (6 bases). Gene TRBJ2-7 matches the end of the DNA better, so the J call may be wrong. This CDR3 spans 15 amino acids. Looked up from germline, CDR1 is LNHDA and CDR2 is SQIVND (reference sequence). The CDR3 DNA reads TGTGCCAGTAGGAACCGGGACTGGGAAGCCTACGAGCAGTACTTC. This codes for CASRNRDWEAYEQYF.

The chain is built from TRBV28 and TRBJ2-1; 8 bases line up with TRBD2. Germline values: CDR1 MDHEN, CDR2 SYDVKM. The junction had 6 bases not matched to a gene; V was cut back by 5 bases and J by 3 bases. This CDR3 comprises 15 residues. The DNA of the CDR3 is TGTGCCAGCAGTGGCAGCGGGAGAAGCTACAATGAGCAGTTCTTC. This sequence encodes CASSGSGRSYNEQFF.

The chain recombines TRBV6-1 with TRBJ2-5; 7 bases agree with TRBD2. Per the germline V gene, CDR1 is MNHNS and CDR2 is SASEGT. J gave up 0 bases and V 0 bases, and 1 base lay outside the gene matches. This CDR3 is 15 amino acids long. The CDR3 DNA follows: TGTGCCAGCAGTGAAGCGGGAGGGTACCAAGAGACCCAGTACTTC. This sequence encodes CASSEAGGYQETQYF.

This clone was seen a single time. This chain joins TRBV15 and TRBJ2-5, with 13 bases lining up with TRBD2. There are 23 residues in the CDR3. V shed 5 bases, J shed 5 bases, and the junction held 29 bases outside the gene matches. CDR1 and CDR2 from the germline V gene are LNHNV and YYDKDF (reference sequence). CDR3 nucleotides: TGTGCCACCAGCTCCCAACAGGGGCTACTAGCGGGGGGGCTTGGGGACTCCAGGGAGACCCAGTACTTC. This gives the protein CATSSQQGLLAGGLGDSRETQYF.

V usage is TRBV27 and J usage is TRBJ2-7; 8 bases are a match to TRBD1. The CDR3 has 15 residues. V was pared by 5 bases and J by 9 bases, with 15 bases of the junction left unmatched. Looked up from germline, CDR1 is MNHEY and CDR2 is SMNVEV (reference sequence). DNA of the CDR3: TGTGCCAGCAGTCGGGGGCAGGGGGCATTGCAAGCGCAGTACTTC. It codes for CASSRGQGALQAQYF.

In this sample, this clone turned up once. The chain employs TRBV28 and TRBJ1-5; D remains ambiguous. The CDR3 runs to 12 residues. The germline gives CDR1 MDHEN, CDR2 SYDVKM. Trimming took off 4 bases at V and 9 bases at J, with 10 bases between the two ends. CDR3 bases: TGTGCCAGCAGTTCCAGAACCCGGCCCCAGCATTTT. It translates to CASSSRTRPQHF.

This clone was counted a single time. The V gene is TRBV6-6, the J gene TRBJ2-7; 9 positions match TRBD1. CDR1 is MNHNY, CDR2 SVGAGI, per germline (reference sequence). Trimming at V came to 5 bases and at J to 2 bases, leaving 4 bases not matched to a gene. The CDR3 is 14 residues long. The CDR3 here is CASSGQGNTYEQYF. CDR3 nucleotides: TGTGCCAGCAGTGGACAGGGGAATACCTACGAGCAGTACTTC.

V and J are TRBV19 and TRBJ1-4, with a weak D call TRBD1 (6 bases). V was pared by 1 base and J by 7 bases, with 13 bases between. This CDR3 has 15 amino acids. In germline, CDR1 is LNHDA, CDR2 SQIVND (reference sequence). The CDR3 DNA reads TGTGCCAGTAGTATAGTCGGGGGGGCAAGTGAAAAACTGTTTTTT. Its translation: CASSIVGGASEKLFF.

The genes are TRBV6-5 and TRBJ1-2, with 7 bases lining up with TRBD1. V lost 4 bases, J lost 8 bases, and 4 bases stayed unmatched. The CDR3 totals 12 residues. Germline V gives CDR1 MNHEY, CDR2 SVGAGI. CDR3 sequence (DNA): TGTGCCAGCAGTTTACAGGGGAGCGGCTACACCTTC. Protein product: CASSLQGSGYTF.

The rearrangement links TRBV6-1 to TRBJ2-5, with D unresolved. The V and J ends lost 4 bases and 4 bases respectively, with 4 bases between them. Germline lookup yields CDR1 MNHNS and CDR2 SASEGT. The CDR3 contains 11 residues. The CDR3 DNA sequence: TGTGCCAGCAGTGGCGGAGAGACCCAGTACTTC. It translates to CASSGGETQYF.

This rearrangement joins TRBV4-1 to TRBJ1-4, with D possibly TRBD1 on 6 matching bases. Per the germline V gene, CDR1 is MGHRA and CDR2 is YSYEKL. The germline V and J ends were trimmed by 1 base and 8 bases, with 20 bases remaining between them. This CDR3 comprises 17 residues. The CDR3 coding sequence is TGCGCCAGCAGCCAAGGAAGACAGGATCCCCTAAGAGAAAAACTGTTTTTT. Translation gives CASSQGRQDPLREKLFF.

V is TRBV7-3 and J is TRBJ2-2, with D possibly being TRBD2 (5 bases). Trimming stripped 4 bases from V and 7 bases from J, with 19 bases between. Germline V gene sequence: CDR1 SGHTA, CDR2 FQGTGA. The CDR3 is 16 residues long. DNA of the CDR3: TGTGCCAGCAGCTCCTTGGACTGGCGGTTGGGCGGGGAGCTGTTTTTT. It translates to CASSSLDWRLGGELFF.

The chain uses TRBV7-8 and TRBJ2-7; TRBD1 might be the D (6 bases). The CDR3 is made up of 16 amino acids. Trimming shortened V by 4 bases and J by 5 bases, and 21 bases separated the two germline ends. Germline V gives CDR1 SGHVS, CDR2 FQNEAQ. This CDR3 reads CASSSRTPGQTNEQYF. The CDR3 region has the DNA TGTGCCAGCAGCTCCCGAACGCCGGGACAAACCAACGAGCAGTACTTC.

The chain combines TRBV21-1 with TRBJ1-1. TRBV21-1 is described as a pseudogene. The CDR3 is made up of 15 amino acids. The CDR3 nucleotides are TGTGCCAGCAGCATCAATCGCTCCCGGGGTACAGTTGATTTCTTT. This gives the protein CASSINRSRGTVDFF.

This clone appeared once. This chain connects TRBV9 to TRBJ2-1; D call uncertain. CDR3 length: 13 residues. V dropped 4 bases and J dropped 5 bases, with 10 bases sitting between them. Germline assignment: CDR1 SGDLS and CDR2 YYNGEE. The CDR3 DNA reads TGTGCCAGCAGCCAGACAACCCACAATGAGCAGTTCTTC. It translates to CASSQTTHNEQFF. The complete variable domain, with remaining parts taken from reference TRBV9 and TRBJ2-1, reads DSGVTQTPKHLITATGQRVTLRCSPRSGDLSVYWYQQSLDQGLQFLIQYYNGEERAKGNILERFSAQQFPDLHSELNLSSLELGDSALYFCASSQTTHNEQFFGPGTRLTVL.

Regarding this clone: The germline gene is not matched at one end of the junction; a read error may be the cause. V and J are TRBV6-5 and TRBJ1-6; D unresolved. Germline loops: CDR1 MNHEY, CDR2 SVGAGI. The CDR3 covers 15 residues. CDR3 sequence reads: CASSDSDFNNSPLHF. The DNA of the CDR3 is TGTGCCAGCAGTGACTCAGACTTCAATAATTCACCCCTCCACTTT.

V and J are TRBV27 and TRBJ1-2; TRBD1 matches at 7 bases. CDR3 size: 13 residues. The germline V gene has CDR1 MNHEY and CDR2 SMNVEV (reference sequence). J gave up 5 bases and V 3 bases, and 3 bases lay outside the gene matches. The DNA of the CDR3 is TGTGCCAGCAGTTTCGGACAGGCTTATGGCTACACCTTC. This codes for CASSFGQAYGYTF.

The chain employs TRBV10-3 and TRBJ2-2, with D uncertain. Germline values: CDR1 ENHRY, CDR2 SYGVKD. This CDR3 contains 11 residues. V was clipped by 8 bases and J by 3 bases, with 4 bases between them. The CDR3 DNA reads TGTGCCATCCTAGACACCGGGGAGCTGTTTTTT. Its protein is CAILDTGELFF.

In DNA form, the CDR3 reads TGTGCCAGCAGCCCGGGACTAGCGGACCGATACTACAATGAGCAGTTCTTC. Residues: CASSPGLADRYYNEQFF. This chain links TRBV5-6 with TRBJ2-1; 11 bases match TRBD2. The J segment lost 3 bases and the V segment lost 4 bases, leaving 9 bases of the junction unmatched. Germline V gene data show CDR1 as SGHDT and CDR2 as YYEEEE. The CDR3 consists of 17 residues.

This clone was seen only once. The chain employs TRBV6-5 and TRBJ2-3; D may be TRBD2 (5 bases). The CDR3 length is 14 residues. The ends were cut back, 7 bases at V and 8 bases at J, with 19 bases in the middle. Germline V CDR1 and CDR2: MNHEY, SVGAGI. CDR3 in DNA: TGTGCCAGCACGGCTAGCCCCCTGTTCGGTACGCAGTATTTT. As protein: CASTASPLFGTQYF.

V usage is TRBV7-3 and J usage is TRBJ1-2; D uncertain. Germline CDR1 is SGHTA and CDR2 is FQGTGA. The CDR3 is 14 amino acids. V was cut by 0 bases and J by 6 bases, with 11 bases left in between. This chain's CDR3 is CASSLTRERDGYTF. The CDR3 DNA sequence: TGTGCCAGCAGCTTAACTAGGGAGAGGGATGGCTACACCTTC.